This T cell receptor beta chain is from a study of blood T cell repertoires in COVID-19 (TCRdb year 2020). Regarding the study in general: The collaborator samples originated in the United States, Italy and Spain and spanned the acute and convalescent phases of COVID-19. The material from the prospective study consisted of cDNA or gDNA derived from T cells, B-cell-depleted T cells, or PBMCs. Subjects who had been exposed to COVID-19, were actively infected with it, or had recovered from it provided the deeply sampled blood TCRbeta repertoires that made up the dataset. A freely available public database, intended as a resource for researchers studying the immune response to SARS-CoV-2, is where the repertoires were released. Samples were obtained from the ongoing ImmuneRACE study (first 160 participants) and from 1,254 subjects provided by 6 global collaborators. Nearly every sample came with metadata listing a de-identified subject ID, COVID-19 status, age in years and sex. Where HLA class I and class II types were available, the types were taken from metadata supplied by the sample provider, not from assay-based typing. The research as a whole found: The amount of clinical and demographic metadata varied by source and participant and was provided uncurated.

Remarks on this clone: Its binding antigen is unknown. The sample holds no much larger clone one base away, and base qualities are not on file.

The germline V gene (reference sequence) yields LNHDA for CDR1 and SQIVND for CDR2. The germline V end is reduced by 3 bases and the J end by 0 bases; junction bases left unmatched: 8. The CDR3 runs 17 amino acids, cysteine and phenylalanine included. Only the CDR3 DNA is retained, 51 bases long and in frame from the first base. TCRbeta CDR3 regions were amplified from genomic DNA by means of the immunoSEQ Assay, a bias-controlled multiplex PCR. The authors processed their data as follows. The number of nucleated cells in each sample was estimated from the amplification of reference gene primers within the assay. To quantify the absolute abundance of each unique TCRbeta CDR3 rearrangement, sequence reads were collapsed and filtered. For each sample, productive Simpson clonality was calculated by taking the square root of Simpson's diversity index across productive rearrangements. TCRdb mirrors the immuneACCESS table, restricted to in-frame sequences. Some clones are absent from its copies; in checked studies, under half trace to an unresolved V gene, and the reason for the others is unknown. V and J calls and clone size are copied from that table; D and trimming were computed from the DNA. This sample is represented by about 370,000 clones; over 75% of them were singletons. The ten largest clones take up approximately 1% of the sample.

Participants in the prospective study were aged 18 to 89 years, lived in some 24 United States geographic areas, and enrolled through a virtual design. In the prospective study, cohorts were assigned on the basis of participant-reported clinical history obtained from a screening survey and a study questionnaire. Recovered participants in ImmuneRACE Cohort 3 were defined as having two consecutive negative NP/OP PCR tests, clearance from a healthcare professional, or resolution of symptoms. In the prospective study, mobile phlebotomists collected whole blood, serum and a nasopharyngeal or oropharyngeal swab from each participant. Additional blood draws and questionnaires over a 2-month period could optionally be provided by prospective study participants. Before DNA extraction, prospective study blood samples were shipped either frozen or at room temperature.

The sample taken for sequencing was PBMCs or T cells enriched from blood (not recorded which). The sequence is built from TRBV19 and TRBJ1-2, with 9 bases aligning to TRBD1. This clonotype was obtained from a young man who had recovered from COVID-19. DNA sequence: TGTGCCAGTAGTATTGGGACAGGGCAACAAGCTAACTATGGCTACACCTTC. This encodes CASSIGTGQQANYGYTF. Outside the CDR3, residues come from the reference TRBV19 and TRBJ1-2 proteins, so the full variable domain is: DGGITQSPKYLFRKEGQNVTLSCEQNLNHDAMYWYRQDPGQGLRLIYYSQIVNDFQKGDIAEGYSVSREKKESFPLTVTSAQKNPTAFYLCASSIGTGQQANYGYTFGSGTRLTVV.